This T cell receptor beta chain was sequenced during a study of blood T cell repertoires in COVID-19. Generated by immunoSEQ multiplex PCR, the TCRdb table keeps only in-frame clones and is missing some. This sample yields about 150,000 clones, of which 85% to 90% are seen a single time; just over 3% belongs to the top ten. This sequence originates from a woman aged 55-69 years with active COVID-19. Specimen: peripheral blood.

The chain's CDR3 is CAWSSRAGGRADTQYF. Written as DNA, the CDR3 is TGTGCCTGGAGCTCCCGGGCGGGAGGGAGAGCAGATACGCAGTATTTT. The rearrangement links TRBV30 to TRBJ2-3; 9 nucleotides agree with TRBD2. This CDR3 is built from 16 residues. Germline loops: CDR1 GTSNPN, CDR2 SVGIG (reference sequence). J was trimmed by 4 bases and V by 3 bases; bases with no gene match: 11.